This TCR beta chain was documented in a study of blood T cell repertoires in COVID-19. Overall study context: Both acute and convalescent COVID-19 samples were obtained from the United States, Italy and Spain.

Cohorts were based on clinical histories the participants reported. V shed 7 bases, J shed 2 bases, and the junction held 12 bases outside the gene matches. Germline-derived CDR1 and CDR2 are LNHDA and SQIVND (reference sequence). CDR3 size: 17 residues. The assay was immunoSEQ multiplex PCR, and TCRdb's table has in-frame clones only and misses some. In the table there are some 200,000 clones, over 75% of which are singletons. This TCR came from a man between 40 and 49 years old who had recovered from COVID-19. V usage is TRBV19 and J usage is TRBJ2-1; 9 bases are a match to TRBD1. The sequenced material came from PBMCs or T cells enriched from blood (not recorded which). CDR3 protein: CASTPIFRTGAYNEQFF. The CDR3 bases are TGTGCCAGTACCCCAATCTTCAGGACAGGGGCCTACAATGAGCAGTTCTTC.